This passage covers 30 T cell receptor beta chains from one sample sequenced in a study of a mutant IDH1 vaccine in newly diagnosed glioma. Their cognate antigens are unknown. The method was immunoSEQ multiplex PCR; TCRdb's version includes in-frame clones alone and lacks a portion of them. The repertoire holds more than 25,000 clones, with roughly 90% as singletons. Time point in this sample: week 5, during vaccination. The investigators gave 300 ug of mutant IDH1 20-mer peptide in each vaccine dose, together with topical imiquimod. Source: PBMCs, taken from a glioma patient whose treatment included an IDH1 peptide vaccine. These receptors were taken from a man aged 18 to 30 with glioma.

CDR3 DNA sequence: TGTGCCAGCAGCCATCGAAGGGTACCCTCAGATACGCAGTATTTT. Residues: CASSHRRVPSDTQYF. The V and J genes are TRBV7-8 and TRBJ2-3; D unresolved. Trimming removed 5 bases at V and 4 bases at J, with 16 bases between. CDR1 and CDR2 (germline): SGHVS, FQNEAQ. This CDR3 contains 15 residues.

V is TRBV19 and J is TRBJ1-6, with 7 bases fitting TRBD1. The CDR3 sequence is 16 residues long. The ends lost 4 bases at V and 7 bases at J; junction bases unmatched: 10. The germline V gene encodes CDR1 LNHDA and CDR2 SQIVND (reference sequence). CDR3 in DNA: TGTGCCAGTAGTAGCCGGACGGGCAGGGGGAATTCACCCCTCCACTTT. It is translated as CASSSRTGRGNSPLHF. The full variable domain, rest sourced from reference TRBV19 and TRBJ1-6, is DGGITQSPKYLFRKEGQNVTLSCEQNLNHDAMYWYRQDPGQGLRLIYYSQIVNDFQKGDIAEGYSVSREKKESFPLTVTSAQKNPTAFYLCASSSRTGRGNSPLHFGNGTRLTVT.

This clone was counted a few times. The CDR3 region has the DNA TGCGCCAGCGCCCCAGAGGGGGGGGAGCAGTACTTC. The encoded protein is CASAPEGGEQYF. The V gene is TRBV5-1, the J gene TRBJ2-7, with D possibly being TRBD2 (7 bases). The CDR3 is 12 residues long. V lost 7 bases and J lost 7, with 15 bases in between. Germline lookup yields CDR1 SGHRS and CDR2 YFSETQ.

The CDR3 is CASSPMVAGAGEQYF. In nucleotides, the CDR3 is TGTGCCAGCAGCCCGATGGTAGCGGGAGCGGGCGAGCAGTACTTC. The chain links TRBV7-8 to TRBJ2-7; TRBD2 matches at 9 bases. Germline V gene data show CDR1 as SGHVS and CDR2 as FQNEAQ. J lost 6 bases, V lost 5 bases, and 11 bases had no gene match. The length of the CDR3 is 15 residues.

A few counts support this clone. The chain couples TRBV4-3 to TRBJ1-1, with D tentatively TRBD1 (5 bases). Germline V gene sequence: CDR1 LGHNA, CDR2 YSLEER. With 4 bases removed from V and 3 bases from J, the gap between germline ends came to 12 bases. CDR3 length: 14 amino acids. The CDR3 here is CASSPTWGYTEAFF. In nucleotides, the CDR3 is TGCGCCAGCAGCCCTACATGGGGGTACACTGAAGCTTTCTTT.

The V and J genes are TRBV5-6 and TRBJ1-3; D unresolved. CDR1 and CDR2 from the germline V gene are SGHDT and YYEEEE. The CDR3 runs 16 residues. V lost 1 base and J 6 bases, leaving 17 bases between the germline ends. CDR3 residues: CASSLRFGGVENTIYF. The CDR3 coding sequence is TGTGCCAGCAGCTTGAGGTTCGGAGGAGTCGAAAACACCATATATTTT.

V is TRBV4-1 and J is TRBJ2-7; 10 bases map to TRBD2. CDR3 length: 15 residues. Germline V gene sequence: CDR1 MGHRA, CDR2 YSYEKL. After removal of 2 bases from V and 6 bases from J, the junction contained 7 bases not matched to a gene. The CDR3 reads CASSQTSGAAGEQYF. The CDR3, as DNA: TGCGCCAGCAGCCAAACTAGCGGGGCTGCGGGCGAGCAGTACTTC.

In DNA, the CDR3 is TGCAGCGTTGCCGACAGGGGAAGGTCCTACGAGCAGTACTTC. It encodes CSVADRGRSYEQYF. The chain employs TRBV29-1 and TRBJ2-7, with 8 bases lining up with TRBD1. Germline V gene data show CDR1 as SQVTM and CDR2 as ANQGSEA. CDR3 size: 14 residues. J gave up 1 base and V 4 bases, and 6 bases lay outside the gene matches.

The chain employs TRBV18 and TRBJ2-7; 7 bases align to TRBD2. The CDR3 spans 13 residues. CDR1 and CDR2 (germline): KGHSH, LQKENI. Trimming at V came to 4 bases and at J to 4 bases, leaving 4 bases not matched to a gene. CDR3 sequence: CASSLSREYEQYF. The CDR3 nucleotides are TGTGCCAGCTCACTGTCGCGGGAGTACGAGCAGTACTTC.

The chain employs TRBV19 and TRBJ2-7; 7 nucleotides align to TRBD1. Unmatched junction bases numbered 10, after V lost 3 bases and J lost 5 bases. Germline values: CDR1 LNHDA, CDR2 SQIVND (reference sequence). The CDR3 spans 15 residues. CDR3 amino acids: CASSIGTGQLNEQYF. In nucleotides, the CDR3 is TGTGCCAGTAGTATCGGTACGGGACAGCTGAACGAGCAGTACTTC.

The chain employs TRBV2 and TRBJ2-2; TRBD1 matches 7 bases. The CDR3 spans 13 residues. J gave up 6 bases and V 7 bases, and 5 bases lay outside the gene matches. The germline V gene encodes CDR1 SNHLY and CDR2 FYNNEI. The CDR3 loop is CASKKGGSGELFF. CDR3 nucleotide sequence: TGTGCCAGCAAAAAAGGGGGCTCCGGGGAGCTGTTTTTT.

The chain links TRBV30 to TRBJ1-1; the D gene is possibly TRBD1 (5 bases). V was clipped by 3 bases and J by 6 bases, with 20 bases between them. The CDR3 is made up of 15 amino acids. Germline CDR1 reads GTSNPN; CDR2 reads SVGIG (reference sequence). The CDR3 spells CAWRPRATVVPEAFF. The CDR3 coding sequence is TGTGCCTGGAGGCCCAGGGCCACGGTGGTCCCTGAAGCTTTCTTT.

The CDR3 region has the DNA TGCGCCAGCAGCCCTCCGGGGGGGGCAGGCAATCAGCCCCAGCATTTT. Its translation: CASSPPGGAGNQPQHF. V is TRBV23-1 and J is TRBJ1-5; maybe TRBD1 (6 bases). TRBV23-1 is an ORF, with its function uncertain. The CDR3 covers 16 residues. Trimming left V 6 bases short and J 2 bases short, with 17 bases between.

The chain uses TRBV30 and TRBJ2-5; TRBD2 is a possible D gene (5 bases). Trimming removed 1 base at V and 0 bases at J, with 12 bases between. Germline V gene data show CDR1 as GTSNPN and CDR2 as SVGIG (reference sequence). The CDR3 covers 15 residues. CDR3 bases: TGTGCCTGGAGTGCCCTGACCGGGAACCAAGAGACCCAGTACTTC. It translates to CAWSALTGNQETQYF. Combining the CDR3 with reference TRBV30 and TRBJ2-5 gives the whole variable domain SQTIHQWPATLVQPVGSPLSLECTVEGTSNPNLYWYRQAAGRGLQLLFYSVGIGQISSEVPQNLSASRPQDRQFILSSKKLLLSDSGFYLCAWSALTGNQETQYFGPGTRLLVL.

The chain's CDR3 is CASSLSPGPYEQYF. The CDR3 DNA reads as TGCGCCAGCAGCTTGTCTCCAGGGCCCTACGAGCAGTACTTC. The chain couples TRBV5-1 to TRBJ2-7; D is perhaps TRBD1 (5 bases). Germline lookup yields CDR1 SGHRS and CDR2 YFSETQ. Trimming left V 1 base short and J 2 bases short, with 10 bases between. The CDR3 is 14 residues long.

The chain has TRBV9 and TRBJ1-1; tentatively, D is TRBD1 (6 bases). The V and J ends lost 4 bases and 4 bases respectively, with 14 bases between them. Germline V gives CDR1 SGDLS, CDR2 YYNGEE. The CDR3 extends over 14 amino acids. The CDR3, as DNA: TGTGCCAGCAGCCGTACCTGGGGGGCCACTGAAGCTTTCTTT. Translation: CASSRTWGATEAFF.

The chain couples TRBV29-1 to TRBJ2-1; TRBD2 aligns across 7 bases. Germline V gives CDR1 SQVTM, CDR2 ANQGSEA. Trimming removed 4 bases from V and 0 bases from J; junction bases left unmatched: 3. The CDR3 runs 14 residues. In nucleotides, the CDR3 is TGCAGCGTTGCTAGCGGTAGCTCCTACAATGAGCAGTTCTTC. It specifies CSVASGSSYNEQFF.

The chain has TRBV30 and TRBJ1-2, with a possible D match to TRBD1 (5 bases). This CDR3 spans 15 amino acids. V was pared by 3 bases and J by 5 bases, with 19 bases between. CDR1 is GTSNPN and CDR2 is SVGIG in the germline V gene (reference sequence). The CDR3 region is CAWRSLGGVPYGYTF. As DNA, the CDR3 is TGTGCCTGGAGGTCTCTCGGGGGGGTACCATATGGCTACACCTTC.

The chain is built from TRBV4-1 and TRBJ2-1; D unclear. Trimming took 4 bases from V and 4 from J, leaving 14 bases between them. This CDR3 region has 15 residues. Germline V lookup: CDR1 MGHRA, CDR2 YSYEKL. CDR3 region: CASSRLRSGYNEQFF. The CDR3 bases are TGCGCCAGCAGCCGTCTCCGGTCTGGATACAATGAGCAGTTCTTC.

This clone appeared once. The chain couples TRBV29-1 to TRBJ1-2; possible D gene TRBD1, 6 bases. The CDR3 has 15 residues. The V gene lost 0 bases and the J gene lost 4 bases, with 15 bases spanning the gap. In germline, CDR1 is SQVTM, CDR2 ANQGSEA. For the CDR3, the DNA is TGCAGCGTTGAAGAGGTGACAGGACACGCCTATGGCTACACCTTC. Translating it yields CSVEEVTGHAYGYTF.

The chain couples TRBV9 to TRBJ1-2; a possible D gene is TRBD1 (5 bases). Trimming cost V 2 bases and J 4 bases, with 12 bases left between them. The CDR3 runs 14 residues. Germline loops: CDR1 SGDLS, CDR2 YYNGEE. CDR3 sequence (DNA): TGTGCCAGCAGCGTTTCAGACAGACTCTATGGCTACACCTTC. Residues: CASSVSDRLYGYTF.

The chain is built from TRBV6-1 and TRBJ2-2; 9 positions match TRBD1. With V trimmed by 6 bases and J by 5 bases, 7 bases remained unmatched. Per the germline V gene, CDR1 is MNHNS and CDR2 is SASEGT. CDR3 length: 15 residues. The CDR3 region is CASRPGQGSTGELFF. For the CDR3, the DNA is TGTGCCAGCAGACCGGGACAGGGCTCTACCGGGGAGCTGTTTTTT.

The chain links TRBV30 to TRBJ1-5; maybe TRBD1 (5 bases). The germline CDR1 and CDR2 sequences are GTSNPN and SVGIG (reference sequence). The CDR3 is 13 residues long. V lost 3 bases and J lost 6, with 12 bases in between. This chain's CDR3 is CAWSGAAGQPQHF. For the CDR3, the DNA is TGTGCCTGGAGCGGGGCTGCCGGTCAGCCCCAGCATTTT.

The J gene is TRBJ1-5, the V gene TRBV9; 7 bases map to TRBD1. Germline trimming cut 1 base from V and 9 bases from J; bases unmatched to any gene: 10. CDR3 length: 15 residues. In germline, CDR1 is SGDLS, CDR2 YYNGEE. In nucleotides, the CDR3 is TGTGCCAGCAGCGTATCAGGGACAGCCGGGGGGCCCCAGCATTTT. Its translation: CASSVSGTAGGPQHF.

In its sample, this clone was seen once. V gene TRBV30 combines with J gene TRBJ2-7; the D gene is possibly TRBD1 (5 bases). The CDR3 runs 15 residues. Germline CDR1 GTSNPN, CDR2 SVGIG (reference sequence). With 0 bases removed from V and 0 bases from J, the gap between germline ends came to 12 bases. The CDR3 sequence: CAWSVRTLSSYEQYF. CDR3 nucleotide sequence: TGTGCCTGGAGTGTGCGGACACTGAGCTCCTACGAGCAGTACTTC.

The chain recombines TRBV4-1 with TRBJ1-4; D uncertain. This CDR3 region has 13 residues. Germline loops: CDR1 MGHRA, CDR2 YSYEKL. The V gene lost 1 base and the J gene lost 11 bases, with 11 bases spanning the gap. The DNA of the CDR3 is TGCGCCAGCAGCCAAGGTCGGGATGGGAAACTGTTTTTT. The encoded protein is CASSQGRDGKLFF.

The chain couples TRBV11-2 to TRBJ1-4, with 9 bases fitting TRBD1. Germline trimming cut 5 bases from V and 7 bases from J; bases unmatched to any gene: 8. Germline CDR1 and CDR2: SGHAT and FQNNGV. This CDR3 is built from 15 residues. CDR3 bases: TGTGCCAGCAGCAGTGGGACAGGGTGGAGTGAAAAACTGTTTTTT. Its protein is CASSSGTGWSEKLFF. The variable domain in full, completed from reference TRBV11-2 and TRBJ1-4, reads EAGVAQSPRYKIIEKRQSVAFWCNPISGHATLYWYQQILGQGPKLLIQFQNNGVVDDSQLPKDRFSAERLKGVDSTLKIQPAKLEDSAVYLCASSSGTGWSEKLFFGSGTQLSVL.

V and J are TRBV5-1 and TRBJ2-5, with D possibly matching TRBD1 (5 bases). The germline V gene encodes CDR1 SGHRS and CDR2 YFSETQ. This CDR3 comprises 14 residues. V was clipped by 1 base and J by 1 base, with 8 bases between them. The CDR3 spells CASSLKTAQETQYF. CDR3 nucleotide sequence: TGCGCCAGCAGCTTGAAGACAGCCCAAGAGACCCAGTACTTC. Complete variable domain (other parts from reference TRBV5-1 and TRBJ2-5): KAGVTQTPRYLIKTRGQQVTLSCSPISGHRSVSWYQQTPGQGLQFLFEYFSETQRNKGNFPGRFSGRQFSNSRSEMNVSTLELGDSALYLCASSLKTAQETQYFGPGTRLLVL.

The CDR3 DNA is TGTGCCAGCAGCCCGGACAGGGGGTGGTATGGCTACACCTTC. Its translation: CASSPDRGWYGYTF. The chain employs TRBV5-4 and TRBJ1-2, with 10 bases fitting TRBD1. V was clipped by 4 bases and J by 5 bases; unmatched bases: 5. Looked up from germline, CDR1 is SGHNT and CDR2 is YYREEE (reference sequence). This CDR3 comprises 14 residues. Complete variable domain (other parts from reference TRBV5-4 and TRBJ1-2): ETGVTQSPTHLIKTRGQQVTLRCSSQSGHNTVSWYQQALGQGPQFIFQYYREEENGRGNFPPRFSGLQFPNYSSELNVNALELDDSALYLCASSPDRGWYGYTFGSGTRLTVV.

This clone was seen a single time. The CDR3 nucleotides are TGTGCCAGCAGCTTCGGACAGAATCAGCCCCAGCATTTT. Translation: CASSFGQNQPQHF. The rearrangement links TRBV5-5 to TRBJ1-5; weak D call: TRBD1 (6 bases). This CDR3 spans 13 amino acids. Trimming took 2 bases from V and 4 from J, leaving 7 bases between them. The germline V gene has CDR1 SGHKS and CDR2 YYEKEE (reference sequence).